This entry lists 25 T cell receptor beta chains sequenced from one sample in a study of blood T cells in healthy people across ages. Using a J-beta primer mix together with a sample-barcoded 5' primer, a second PCR was run for roughly 6 to 11 cycles. TCRdb itself ran the 5' RACE reads through MiXCR, one entry per CDR3 protein. The data hold around 870,000 distinct CDR3 sequences, with more than 25% observed a single time. The sequenced sample consisted of blood. The receptors derive from a woman aged 80 or over in good health.

On this clonotype itself: Since a much larger clone is just one base distant, this may be a read error. CDR3 loop: CASSSHRGIYNEQVF. In DNA, the CDR3 is TGTGCCAGCAGCTCGCACAGGGGTATCTACAATGAGCAGGTCTTC. The rearrangement joins TRBV7-9 to TRBJ2-1, with TRBD1 matching 7 bases. The CDR3 covers 15 residues. CDR1 and CDR2 from the germline V gene are SEHNR and FQNEAQ (reference sequence).

A note on this clonotype: It may be a read error: a sequence one base away is much more abundant. The genes are TRBV6-2 or TRBV6-3 and TRBJ1-2; 8 bases fit TRBD1. The CDR3 is 16 amino acids. Germline trimming cut 8 bases from V and 5 bases from J; bases unmatched to any gene: 16. Per the germline V gene, CDR1 is MNHEY and CDR2 is SVGEGT. In DNA, the CDR3 is TGTGCCAGCTGGACGACAGGGGCCCGTGGGTTTTATGGCTACACCTTC. Translation: CASWTTGARGFYGYTF.

J is TRBJ2-5 and V is TRBV15, with D maybe TRBD2 (6 bases). The CDR3 length is 15 residues. The germline V gene encodes CDR1 LNHNV and CDR2 YYDKDF (reference sequence). The ends were cut back, 0 bases at V and 11 bases at J, with 19 bases in the middle. CDR3 nucleotides: TGTGCCACCAGCAGAGATCTTGCGGGGTTACCTGAGCAGTACTTC. Translated, it gives CATSRDLAGLPEQYF.

This clonotype appeared a few times. The germline gene is not matched at one end of the junction; a read error may be the cause. The V gene is TRBV15, the J gene TRBJ2-5, with TRBD1 identical over 10 bases. CDR3 size: 16 residues. CDR1 is LNHNV, CDR2 YYDKDF, per germline (reference sequence). The CDR3 nucleotides read TGTGCCACCGGCAGTAGACAGGGGGCGCGGGGAGAGACCCAGTACTTC. Translation: CATGSRQGARGETQYF.

This clonotype showed up many times. CDR3 DNA: TGTGCCATCAGTTGGGACGGGAGAGATACGCAGTATTTT. Amino acid sequence: CAISWDGRDTQYF. This sequence joins TRBV10-3 and TRBJ2-3, with a tentative D call TRBD2 (6 bases). CDR3 length equals 13 residues. The ends were cut back, 5 bases at V and 5 bases at J, with 11 bases in the middle. Germline loops: CDR1 ENHRY, CDR2 SYGVKD.

This clonotype was recorded at least ten times. V gene TRBV30 combines with J gene TRBJ2-3, with D possibly being TRBD2 (5 bases). Germline V lookup: CDR1 GTSNPN, CDR2 SVGIG (reference sequence). Trimming cost V 3 bases and J 2 bases, with 15 bases left between them. The CDR3 runs 15 residues. For the CDR3, the DNA is TGTGCCTGGAGGAACCGGGAACGCCCCACAGATACGCAGTATTTT. This codes for CAWRNRERPTDTQYF.

In its sample, this clonotype was seen a few times. The chain is built from TRBV4-3 and TRBJ1-1, with D unresolved. CDR3 length: 14 amino acids. Germline CDR1 reads LGHNA; CDR2 reads YSLEER. V was clipped by 2 bases and J by 1 base, with 8 bases between them. CDR3 residues: CASSQRPENTEAFF. CDR3 nucleotides: TGCGCCAGCAGCCAACGTCCAGAGAACACTGAAGCTTTCTTT.

This clonotype was found a few times. The chain employs TRBV10-2 and TRBJ2-3; 11 bases are a match to TRBD2. Looked up from germline, CDR1 is WSHSY and CDR2 is SAAADI. CDR3 length: 15 residues. The V and J ends lost 8 bases and 5 bases, in that order; junction bases with no gene match: 9. The CDR3 coding sequence is TGCGCCAGCGTTAGCGGGGGGGCGGGTGGAGATACGCAGTATTTT. It yields the protein CASVSGGAGGDTQYF.

This clonotype was seen a single time. The V call is TRBV6-5, the J call TRBJ2-1; D is uncertain. This CDR3 contains 17 residues. The V gene's germline CDR1 is MNHEY and CDR2 SVGAGI. The ends were cut back, 0 bases at V and 8 bases at J, with 20 bases in the middle. The CDR3 reads CASSYSMVASRQYEQFF. The DNA for the CDR3 is TGTGCCAGCAGTTACTCGATGGTAGCTTCGCGGCAGTATGAGCAGTTCTTC.

In this sample, this clonotype turned up many times. J is TRBJ2-7 and V is TRBV6-9; tentatively, D is TRBD1 (6 bases). V lost 6 bases, J lost 3 bases, and 9 bases lay in between. The V gene's germline CDR1 is MNHGY and CDR2 SVAAGI. The CDR3 runs to 12 residues. The CDR3 region is CASRVQGYEQYF. The CDR3 DNA sequence: TGTGCCAGCAGGGTACAGGGCTACGAGCAGTACTTC.

This clonotype was seen a few times. The chain combines TRBV30 with TRBJ1-2, with D unclear. In germline, CDR1 is GTSNPN, CDR2 SVGIG (reference sequence). This CDR3 has 12 residues. Trimming pared 5 bases from V and 4 bases from J, leaving 11 bases between. The CDR3 DNA reads as TGTGCCTGGGCCGGACGGTCCTATGGCTACACCTTC. Translation gives CAWAGRSYGYTF.

The table lists this clonotype with many counts. The chain uses TRBV4-3 and TRBJ1-2; D is perhaps TRBD1 (5 bases). The CDR3 spans 14 residues. V was pared by 2 bases and J by 6 bases, with 13 bases between. In germline, CDR1 is LGHNA, CDR2 YSLEER. CDR3 sequence (DNA): TGCGCCAGCAGCCAAAACAGGCTATTCGATGGCTACACCTTC. Its translation: CASSQNRLFDGYTF.

This clonotype was counted between two and nine times. The V call is TRBV7-6, the J call TRBJ2-6; D unresolved. Germline lookup yields CDR1 SGHVS and CDR2 FNYEAQ. This CDR3 region has 16 residues. V was trimmed by 1 base and J by 2 bases, leaving 9 bases between them. The CDR3 protein is CASSLGSATGANVLTF. The CDR3 nucleotides are TGTGCCAGCAGCTTAGGCTCAGCTACTGGGGCCAACGTCCTGACTTTC.

This clonotype was detected ten times or more. This chain links TRBV11-3 with TRBJ2-1, with a possible D match to TRBD2 (6 bases). The V gene's germline CDR1 is SGHNT and CDR2 YENEEA. Deletions cut 2 bases from V and 7 bases from J, with 9 bases between. The CDR3 length is 13 residues. This chain's CDR3 is CASSLQTRNEQFF. Written as DNA, the CDR3 is TGTGCCAGCAGCTTACAGACTAGGAATGAGCAGTTCTTC.

In the case of this clonotype: The conserved closing phenylalanine or tryptophan is absent in this CDR3, likely reflecting a read error. This chain uses TRBV6-2 or TRBV6-3 with TRBJ2-5, with D maybe TRBD2 (7 bases). The CDR3 consists of 14 residues. Trimming removed 8 bases at V and 5 bases at J, with 18 bases between. Germline CDR1 reads MNHEY; CDR2 reads SVGEGT. The CDR3 DNA follows: TGTGCCAGCTTTGGGGGGGCCGGGGGGGAGACCCAGTACTGC. Its protein product is CASFGGAGGETQYC.

The table lists this clonotype with many counts. J is TRBJ2-3 and V is TRBV2; tentatively, D is TRBD2 (5 bases). The CDR3 has 13 residues. Trimming removed 4 bases from V and 7 bases from J, with 12 bases in between. Germline values: CDR1 SNHLY, CDR2 FYNNEI. The CDR3, as DNA: TGTGCCAGCAGTGGGGCCGCTAGCTATACGCAGTATTTT. Amino acid sequence: CASSGAASYTQYF.

About this clonotype: A read error may be the cause here, since a much bigger clone is one base away. The chain recombines TRBV5-5 with TRBJ2-5, with TRBD1 identical over 10 bases. From germline, CDR1 is SGHKS and CDR2 YYEKEE (reference sequence). CDR3 size: 15 residues. The CDR3 here is CTSRWGTGAQETQYF. CDR3 sequence (DNA): TGTACCAGCAGATGGGGGACAGGGGCTCAAGAGACCCAGTACTTC.

This clonotype was seen many times. The J gene is TRBJ1-1, the V gene TRBV25-1; D not resolved. CDR1 MGHDK and CDR2 SYGVNS come from the germline V gene. The length of the CDR3 is 14 residues. The V gene lost 0 bases and the J gene lost 2 bases, with 7 bases spanning the gap. In nucleotides, the CDR3 is TGTGCCAGCAGTGAATACTCACCCAACACTGAAGCTTTCTTT. It encodes CASSEYSPNTEAFF.

Worth noting for this clonotype: A much larger clone lies a single base off, so this may be a read error. The chain uses TRBV9 and TRBJ2-5, with a weak D call TRBD1 (6 bases). The J call may be in error: the DNA end matches TRBJ2-1 better. The germline V gene has CDR1 SGDLS and CDR2 YYNGEE. This CDR3 has 15 residues. CDR3 DNA sequence: TGTGCCAGCAGCGTGAGGGGGTCCTACCAAGAGACCCAGTTCTTC. It yields the protein CASSVRGSYQETQFF.

This clonotype was detected a few times. This sequence joins TRBV30 and TRBJ1-6, with D possibly matching TRBD1 (5 bases). Germline assignment: CDR1 GTSNPN and CDR2 SVGIG (reference sequence). This CDR3 comprises 14 residues. The V and J ends lost 7 bases and 7 bases respectively, with 17 bases between them. CDR3 in amino acids: CASKTGAGNSPLHF. The CDR3 bases are TGTGCCTCCAAGACTGGGGCTGGAAATTCACCCCTCCACTTT.

This clonotype was seen at least ten times. The chain recombines TRBV29-1 with TRBJ1-4; 7 nucleotides align to TRBD1. The junction had 7 bases not matched to a gene; V was cut back by 7 bases and J by 5 bases. Germline V gives CDR1 SQVTM, CDR2 ANQGSEA. CDR3 length: 13 amino acids. This chain's CDR3 is CSGSLGQNEKLFF. The DNA of the CDR3 is TGCAGCGGATCATTGGGACAGAATGAAAAACTGTTTTTT. The variable domain in full, with the rest retrieved from reference TRBV29-1 and TRBJ1-4, is SAVISQKPSRDICQRGTSLTIQCQVDSQVTMMFWYRQQPGQSLTLIATANQGSEATYESGFVIDKFPISRPNLTFSTLTVSNMSPEDSSIYLCSGSLGQNEKLFFGSGTQLSVL.

Many counts were recorded for this clonotype. The J gene is TRBJ2-5, the V gene TRBV7-8, with 11 bases identical to TRBD2. With V trimmed by 1 base and J by 5 bases, 21 bases remained unmatched. Looked up from germline, CDR1 is SGHVS and CDR2 is FQNEAQ. CDR3 size: 21 residues. The CDR3 nucleotides are TGTGCCAGCAGCTTAGTTTATAGGGCTAGCGGGGGGCCCACACCATGGGAGACCCAGTACTTC. It encodes CASSLVYRASGGPTPWETQYF. The variable domain in full, completed from reference TRBV7-8 and TRBJ2-5, reads GAGVSQSPRYKVAKRGQDVALRCDPISGHVSLFWYQQALGQGPEFLTYFQNEAQLDKSGLPSDRFFAERPEGSVSTLKIQRTQQEDSAVYLCASSLVYRASGGPTPWETQYFGPGTRLLVL.

Details on this clonotype: With a much larger clone just one base away, this may be a read error. V and J are TRBV5-5 and TRBJ2-3, with TRBD2 identical over 11 bases. CDR3 size: 17 residues. J was trimmed by 3 bases and V by 4 bases; bases with no gene match: 10. CDR1 is SGHKS, CDR2 YYEKEE, per germline (reference sequence). DNA for the CDR3: TGTGCCAGCAGCGCTGAAGGGACTAGCGGACTTACAGATACGCAGTATTTT. Its translation is CASSAEGTSGLTDTQYF.

This clonotype has ten or more counts. The chain employs TRBV5-5 and TRBJ2-7; 13 bases fit TRBD2. Per the germline V gene, CDR1 is SGHKS and CDR2 is YYEKEE (reference sequence). Germline trimming cut 3 bases from V and 2 bases from J; bases unmatched to any gene: 2. CDR3 length: 15 amino acids. DNA for the CDR3: TGTGCCAGCAGCTGGACTAGCGGGGGACCCTACGAGCAGTACTTC. Encoded protein: CASSWTSGGPYEQYF.

This clonotype was seen a few times. The gene calls are TRBV12-3 or TRBV12-4 and TRBJ1-5, with unresolved D. Trimming pared 5 bases from V and 2 bases from J, leaving 10 bases between. The CDR3 totals 14 residues. Here the CDR3 DNA reads TGTGCCAGCAGTCGGACTCAGGGCAATCAGCCCCAGCATTTT. Translation: CASSRTQGNQPQHF.